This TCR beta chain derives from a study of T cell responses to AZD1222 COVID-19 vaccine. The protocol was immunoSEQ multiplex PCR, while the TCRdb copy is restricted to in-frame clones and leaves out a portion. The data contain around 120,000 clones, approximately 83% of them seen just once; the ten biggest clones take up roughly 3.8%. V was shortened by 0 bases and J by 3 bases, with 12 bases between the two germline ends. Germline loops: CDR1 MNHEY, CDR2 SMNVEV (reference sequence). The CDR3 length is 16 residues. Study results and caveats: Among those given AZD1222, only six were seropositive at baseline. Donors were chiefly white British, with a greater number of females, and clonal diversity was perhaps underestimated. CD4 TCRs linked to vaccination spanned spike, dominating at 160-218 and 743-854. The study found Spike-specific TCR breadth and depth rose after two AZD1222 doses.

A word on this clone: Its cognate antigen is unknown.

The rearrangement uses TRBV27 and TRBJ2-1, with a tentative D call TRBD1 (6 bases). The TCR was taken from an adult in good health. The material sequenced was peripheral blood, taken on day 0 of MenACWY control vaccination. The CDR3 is CASSLSLLGGYNEQFF. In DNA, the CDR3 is TGTGCCAGCAGTTTATCCCTCCTAGGGGGCTACAATGAGCAGTTCTTC.